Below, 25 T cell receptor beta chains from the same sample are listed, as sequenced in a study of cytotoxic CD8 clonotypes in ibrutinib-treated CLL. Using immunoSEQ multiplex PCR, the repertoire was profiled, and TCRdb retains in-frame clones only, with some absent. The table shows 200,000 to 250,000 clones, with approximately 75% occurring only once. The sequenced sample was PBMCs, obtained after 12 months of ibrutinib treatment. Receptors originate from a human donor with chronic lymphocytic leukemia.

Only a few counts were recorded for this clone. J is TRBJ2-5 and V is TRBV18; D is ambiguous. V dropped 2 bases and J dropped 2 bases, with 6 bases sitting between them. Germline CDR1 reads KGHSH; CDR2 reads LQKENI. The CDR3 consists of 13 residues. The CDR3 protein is CASSPIGQETQYF. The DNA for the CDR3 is TGTGCCAGCTCACCAATCGGGCAAGAGACCCAGTACTTC.

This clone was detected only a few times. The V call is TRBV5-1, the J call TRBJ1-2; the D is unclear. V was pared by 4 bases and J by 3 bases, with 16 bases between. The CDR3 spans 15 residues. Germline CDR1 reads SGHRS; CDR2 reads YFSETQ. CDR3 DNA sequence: TGCGCCAGCAGCCCCATTGGTTCGGGAGACTATGGCTACACCTTC. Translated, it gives CASSPIGSGDYGYTF.

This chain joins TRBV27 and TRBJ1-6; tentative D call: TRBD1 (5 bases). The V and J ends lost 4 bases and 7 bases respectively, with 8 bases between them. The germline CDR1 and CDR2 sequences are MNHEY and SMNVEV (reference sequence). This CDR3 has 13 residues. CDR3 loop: CASSWDYNSPLHF. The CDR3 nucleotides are TGTGCCAGCAGTTGGGACTACAATTCACCCCTCCACTTT.

The CDR3 DNA sequence: TGTGCCAGCAGATCCGACAGGAACAATGAGCAGTTCTTC. As protein: CASRSDRNNEQFF. The rearrangement joins TRBV28 to TRBJ2-1; D might be TRBD1 (6 bases). From germline, CDR1 is MDHEN and CDR2 SYDVKM. The CDR3 is 13 residues long. V gave up 6 bases and J gave up 5 bases, with 11 bases separating them.

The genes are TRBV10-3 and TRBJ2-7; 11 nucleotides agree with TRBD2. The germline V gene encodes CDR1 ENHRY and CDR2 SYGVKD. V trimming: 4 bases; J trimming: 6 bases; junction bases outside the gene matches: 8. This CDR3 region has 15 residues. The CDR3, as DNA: TGTGCCATCAGTGGAGCTAGCGGGAGGAGTTCCGAGCAGTACTTC. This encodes CAISGASGRSSEQYF.

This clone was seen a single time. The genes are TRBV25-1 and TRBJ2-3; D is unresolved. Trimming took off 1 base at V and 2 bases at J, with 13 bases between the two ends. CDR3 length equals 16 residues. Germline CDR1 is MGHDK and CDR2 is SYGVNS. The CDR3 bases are TGTGCCAGCAGTGAATTGGGTAACGGATTCACAGATACGCAGTATTTT. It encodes CASSELGNGFTDTQYF.

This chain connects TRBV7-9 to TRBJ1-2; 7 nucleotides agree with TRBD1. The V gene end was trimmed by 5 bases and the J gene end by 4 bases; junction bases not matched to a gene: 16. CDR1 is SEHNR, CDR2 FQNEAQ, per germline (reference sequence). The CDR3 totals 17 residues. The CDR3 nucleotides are TGTGCCAGCAGCCCGTCCTTAACAGGGGCGCTTGGCTATGGCTACACCTTC. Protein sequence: CASSPSLTGALGYGYTF.

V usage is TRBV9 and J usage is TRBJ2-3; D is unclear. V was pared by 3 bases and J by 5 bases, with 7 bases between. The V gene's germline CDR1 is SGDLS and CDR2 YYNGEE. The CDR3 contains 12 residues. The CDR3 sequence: CASSAGGDTQYF. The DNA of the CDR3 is TGTGCCAGCAGCGCAGGTGGAGATACGCAGTATTTT.

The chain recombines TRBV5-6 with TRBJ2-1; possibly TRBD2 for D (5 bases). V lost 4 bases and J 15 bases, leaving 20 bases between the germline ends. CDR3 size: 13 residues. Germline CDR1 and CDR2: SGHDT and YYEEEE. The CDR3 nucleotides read TGTGCCAGCAGCCTGGCTTCTCAGGAGCGGCTGTTCTTC. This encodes CASSLASQERLFF.

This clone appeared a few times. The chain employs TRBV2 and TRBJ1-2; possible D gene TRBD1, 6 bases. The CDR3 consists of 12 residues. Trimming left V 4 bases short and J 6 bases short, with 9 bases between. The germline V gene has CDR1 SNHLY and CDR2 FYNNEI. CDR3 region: CASSGQANGYTF. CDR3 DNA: TGTGCCAGCAGTGGACAGGCCAATGGCTACACCTTC.

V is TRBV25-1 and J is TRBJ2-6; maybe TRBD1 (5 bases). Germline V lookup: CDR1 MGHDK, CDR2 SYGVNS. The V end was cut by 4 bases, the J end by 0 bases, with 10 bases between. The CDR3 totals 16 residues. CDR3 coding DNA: TGTGCCAGCAGTGTACAGGAAGGCTCTGGGGCCAACGTCCTGACTTTC. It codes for CASSVQEGSGANVLTF.

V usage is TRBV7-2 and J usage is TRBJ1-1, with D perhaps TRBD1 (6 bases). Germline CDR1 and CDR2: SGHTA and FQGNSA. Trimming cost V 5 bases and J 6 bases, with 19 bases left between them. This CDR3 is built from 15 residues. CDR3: CASSLPGVGIAEAFF. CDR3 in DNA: TGTGCCAGCAGCCTACCAGGGGTGGGTATCGCTGAAGCTTTCTTT.

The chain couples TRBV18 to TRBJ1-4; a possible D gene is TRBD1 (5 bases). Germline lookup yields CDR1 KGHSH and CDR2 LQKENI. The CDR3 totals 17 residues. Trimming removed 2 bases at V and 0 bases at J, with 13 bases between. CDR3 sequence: CASSPSSGTATNEKLFF. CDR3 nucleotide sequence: TGTGCCAGCTCACCATCGTCCGGGACCGCAACTAATGAAAAACTGTTTTTT.

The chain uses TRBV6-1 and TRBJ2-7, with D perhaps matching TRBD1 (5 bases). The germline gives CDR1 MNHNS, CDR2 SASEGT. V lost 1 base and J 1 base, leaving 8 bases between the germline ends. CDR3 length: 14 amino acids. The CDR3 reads CASSEGGRSYEQYF. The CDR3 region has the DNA TGTGCCAGCAGTGAAGGGGGCAGGTCCTACGAGCAGTACTTC.

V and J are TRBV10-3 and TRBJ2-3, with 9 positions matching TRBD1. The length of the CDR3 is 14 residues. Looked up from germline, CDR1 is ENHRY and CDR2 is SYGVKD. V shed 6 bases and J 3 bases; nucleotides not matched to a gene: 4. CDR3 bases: TGTGCCATCAGCCTAGGACAGGGGACAGATACGCAGTATTTT. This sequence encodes CAISLGQGTDTQYF.

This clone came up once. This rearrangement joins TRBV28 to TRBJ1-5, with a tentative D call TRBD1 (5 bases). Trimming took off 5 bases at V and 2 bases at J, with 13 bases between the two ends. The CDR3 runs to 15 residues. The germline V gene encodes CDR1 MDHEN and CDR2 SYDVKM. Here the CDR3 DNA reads TGTGCCAGCAGTCCCAGGGTTGAGGGCAATCAGCCCCAGCATTTT. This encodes CASSPRVEGNQPQHF.

This CDR3 reads CASSRAGQGPTYGYTF. The CDR3 region has the DNA TGTGCCAGCAGCCGAGCGGGACAGGGGCCGACCTATGGCTACACCTTC. This sequence joins TRBV7-2 and TRBJ1-2, with 10 bases lining up with TRBD1. Unmatched junction bases numbered 10, after V lost 5 bases and J lost 4 bases. This CDR3 is built from 16 residues. Germline loops: CDR1 SGHTA, CDR2 FQGNSA.

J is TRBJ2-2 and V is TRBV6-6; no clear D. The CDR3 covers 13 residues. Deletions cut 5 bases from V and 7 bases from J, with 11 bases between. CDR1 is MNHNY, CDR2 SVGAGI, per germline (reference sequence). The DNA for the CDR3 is TGTGCCAGCAGTGTCCGGCGAGGCGGGGAGCTGTTTTTT. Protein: CASSVRRGGELFF.

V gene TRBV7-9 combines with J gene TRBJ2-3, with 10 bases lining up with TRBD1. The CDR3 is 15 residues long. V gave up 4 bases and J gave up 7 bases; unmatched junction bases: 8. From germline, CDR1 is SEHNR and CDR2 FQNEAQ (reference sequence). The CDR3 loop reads CASSSPGQGTHTQYF. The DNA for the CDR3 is TGTGCCAGCAGCTCTCCGGGACAGGGGACTCATACGCAGTATTTT.

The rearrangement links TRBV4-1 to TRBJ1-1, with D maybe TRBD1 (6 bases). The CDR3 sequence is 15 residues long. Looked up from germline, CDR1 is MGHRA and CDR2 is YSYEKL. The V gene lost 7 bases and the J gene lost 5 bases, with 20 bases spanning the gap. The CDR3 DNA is TGCGCCAGCACTAACTCGGCGGGGGCCGGGACTGAAGCTTTCTTT. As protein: CASTNSAGAGTEAFF.

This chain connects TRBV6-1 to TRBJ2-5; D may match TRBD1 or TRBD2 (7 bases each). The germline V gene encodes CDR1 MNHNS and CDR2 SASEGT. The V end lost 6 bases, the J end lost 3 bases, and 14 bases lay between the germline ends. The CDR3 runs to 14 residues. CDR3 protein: CASSLTGREETQYF. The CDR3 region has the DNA TGTGCCAGCAGCCTGACAGGGAGGGAAGAGACCCAGTACTTC.

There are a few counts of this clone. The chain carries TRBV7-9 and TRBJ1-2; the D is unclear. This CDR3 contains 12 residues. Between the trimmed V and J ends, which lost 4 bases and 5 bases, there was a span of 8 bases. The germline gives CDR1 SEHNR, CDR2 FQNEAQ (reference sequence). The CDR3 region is CASSSEVYGYTF. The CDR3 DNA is TGTGCCAGCAGCTCCGAGGTTTATGGCTACACCTTC. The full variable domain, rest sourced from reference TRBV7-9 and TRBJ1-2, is DTGVSQNPRHKITKRGQNVTFRCDPISEHNRLYWYRQTLGQGPEFLTYFQNEAQLEKSRLLSDRFSAERPKGSFSTLEIQRTEQGDSAMYLCASSSEVYGYTFGSGTRLTVV.

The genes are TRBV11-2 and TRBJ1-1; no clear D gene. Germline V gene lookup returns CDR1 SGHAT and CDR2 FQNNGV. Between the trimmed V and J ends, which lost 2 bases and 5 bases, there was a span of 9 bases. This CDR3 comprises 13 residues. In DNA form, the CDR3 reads TGTGCCAGCAGCTTATTTATAAGGACTGAAGCTTTCTTT. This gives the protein CASSLFIRTEAFF.

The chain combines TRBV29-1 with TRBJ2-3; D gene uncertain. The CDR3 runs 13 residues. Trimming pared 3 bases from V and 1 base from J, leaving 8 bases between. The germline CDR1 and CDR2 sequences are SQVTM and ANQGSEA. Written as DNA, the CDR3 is TGCAGCGTTGAGGTGTCTGGCACAGATACGCAGTATTTT. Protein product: CSVEVSGTDTQYF.

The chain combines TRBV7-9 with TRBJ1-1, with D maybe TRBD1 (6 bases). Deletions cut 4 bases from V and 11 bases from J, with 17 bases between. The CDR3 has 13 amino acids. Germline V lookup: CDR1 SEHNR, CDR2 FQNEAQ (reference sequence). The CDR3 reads CASSSVSGTWAFF. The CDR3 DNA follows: TGTGCCAGCAGCTCCGTTTCGGGGACATGGGCTTTCTTT.